This T cell receptor (beta chain) was found in a study of blood T cells in healthy people across ages. Study-level results: Long-lived and aged donors differed, with more naive CD4+ cells and higher diversity in the long-lived.

Ranging in age from about 6 to 100, the donors were healthy Caucasian individuals from Russia. About 10 milliliters of peripheral blood were drawn from each donor into EDTA-treated tubes. In each sample, at least 7 million PBMCs were isolated. Germline lookup yields CDR1 SEHNR and CDR2 FQNEAQ (reference sequence). Trimming took off 1 base at V and 3 bases at J, with 9 bases between the two ends. The CDR3 spans 14 residues. A note on this clonotype: What it recognizes is unknown.

With a J-beta primer mix and a sample-barcoded 5' primer, a second PCR ran about 7 to 11 cycles. TCRdb reprocessed the 5' RACE reads via MiXCR and lists one record per CDR3 protein. This sample has hundreds of thousands of distinct CDR3 sequences, with more than 55% found just once. Sequenced sample: blood. This sequence was found in a man aged 35-49 years in good health. The rearrangement links TRBV7-9 to TRBJ2-5; D uncertain. As DNA, the CDR3 is TGTGCCAGCAGCTTAGGAGACTGGGAAGAGACCCAGTACTTC. It specifies CASSLGDWEETQYF.